This TCR beta chain appears in the sequencing data of a study of blood T cell repertoires in COVID-19. At the level of the study: COVID-19 samples, acute and convalescent, were from the United States, Italy and Spain.

This CDR3 is built from 14 residues. Trimming removed 5 bases at V and 1 base at J, with 11 bases between. Germline V gives CDR1 ENHRY, CDR2 SYGVKD. Sequencing used immunoSEQ multiplex PCR; TCRdb keeps in-frame clones, though not all of them. The data contain about 140,000 clones, 65% to 85% of them singletons. The chain combines TRBV10-3 with TRBJ1-1, with a tentative D call TRBD1 (5 bases). Sequencing was carried out using peripheral blood. The sequence came from a woman aged 60-75 years with acute or convalescent COVID-19. This CDR3 reads CAISQDTSNTEAFF. The CDR3, as DNA: TGTGCCATCAGTCAGGACACCTCGAACACTGAAGCTTTCTTT.